This entry lists 4 T cell receptor beta chains sequenced from one sample in a study of control samples from healthy donors and cancer patients. Sequenced by immunoSEQ multiplex PCR; TCRdb stores in-frame clones only, minus some. The repertoire holds around 70,000 clones, with about 95% as singletons. Material: blood. Receptor source: a woman aged 30 to 39 in good health.

This clone turned up a few times. This chain links TRBV11-2 with TRBJ1-5; the D is unclear. CDR1 is SGHAT, CDR2 FQNNGV, per germline. The CDR3 is 13 amino acids. Trimming removed 0 bases from V and 4 bases from J, with 4 bases in between. CDR3 bases: TGTGCCAGCAGCTTAGAGCTTAATCAGCCCCAGCATTTT. Protein sequence: CASSLELNQPQHF.

This clone showed up just once. The chain is built from TRBV20-1 and TRBJ1-1, with D maybe TRBD1 (5 bases). The V and J ends lost 6 bases and 1 base respectively, with 6 bases between them. The CDR3 extends over 11 amino acids. The germline CDR1 and CDR2 sequences are DFQATT and SNEGSKA (reference sequence). The CDR3 region is CSAGQNTEAFF. The CDR3 DNA follows: TGCAGTGCGGGGCAGAACACTGAAGCTTTCTTT.

The CDR3 loop is CATSDFQRNTEAFF. DNA for the CDR3: TGTGCCACCAGTGATTTTCAGAGGAACACTGAAGCTTTCTTT. The chain carries TRBV24-1 and TRBJ1-1; D remains ambiguous. Trimming shortened V by 1 base and J by 1 base, and 6 bases separated the two germline ends. Germline CDR1 KGHDR, CDR2 SFDVKD. The CDR3 sequence is 14 residues long.

The chain is built from TRBV10-3 and TRBJ1-2; D is unresolved. Per the germline V gene, CDR1 is ENHRY and CDR2 is SYGVKD. The CDR3 is made up of 14 amino acids. V dropped 4 bases and J dropped 5 bases, with 14 bases sitting between them. DNA for the CDR3: TGTGCCATCAGTGGGACGGACGGGATTTATGGCTACACCTTC. As protein: CAISGTDGIYGYTF.